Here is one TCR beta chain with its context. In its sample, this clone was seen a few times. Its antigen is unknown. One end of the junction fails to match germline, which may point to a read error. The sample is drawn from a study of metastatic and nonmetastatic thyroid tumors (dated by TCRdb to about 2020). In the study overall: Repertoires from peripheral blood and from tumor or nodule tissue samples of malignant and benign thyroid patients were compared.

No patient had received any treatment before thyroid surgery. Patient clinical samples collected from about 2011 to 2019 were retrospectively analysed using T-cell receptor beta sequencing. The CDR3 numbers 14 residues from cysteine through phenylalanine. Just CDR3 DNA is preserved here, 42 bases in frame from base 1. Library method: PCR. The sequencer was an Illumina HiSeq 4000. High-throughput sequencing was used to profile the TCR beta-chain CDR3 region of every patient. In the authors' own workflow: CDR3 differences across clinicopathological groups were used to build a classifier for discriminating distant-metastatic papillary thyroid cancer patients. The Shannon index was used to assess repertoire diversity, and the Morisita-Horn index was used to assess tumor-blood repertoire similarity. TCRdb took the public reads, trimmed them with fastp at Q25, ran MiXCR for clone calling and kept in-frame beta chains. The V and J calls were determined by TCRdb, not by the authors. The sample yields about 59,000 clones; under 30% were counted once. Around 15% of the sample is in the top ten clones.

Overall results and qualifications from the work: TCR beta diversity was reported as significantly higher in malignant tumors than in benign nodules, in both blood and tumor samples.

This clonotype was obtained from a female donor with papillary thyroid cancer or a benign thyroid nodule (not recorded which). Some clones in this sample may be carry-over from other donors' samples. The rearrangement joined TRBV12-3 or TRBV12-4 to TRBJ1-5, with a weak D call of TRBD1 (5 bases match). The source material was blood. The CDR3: CASSLGAGKQPQHF. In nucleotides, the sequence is TGTGCCAGCAGCTTAGGCGCAGGGAAACAGCCCCAGCATTTT.